The 32 T cell receptor beta chains below all came from one sample that was sequenced in a study of PD-1 blockade in classical Hodgkin lymphoma (dated by TCRdb to the early 2020s). Read against the paper, the sample's time point label means: cycle 2 day 1 (C2D1) of nivolumab. Relapse after autologous stem cell transplantation had occurred in all trial patients, and cohorts A, B and C were distinguished by prior brentuximab vedotin exposure. Receptor libraries were prepared by the immunoSEQ multiplex PCR assay. TCRdb provides this immuneACCESS table in a form limited to in-frame rearrangements. Some clones are lacking; in checked studies, under half of them reflect an unresolved V gene, and why the rest are absent is not known. Within this sample are about 58,000 clones, with around 93% of them counted one time only. 8.5% to 12% of the sample lies in the top ten. The material sequenced was peripheral blood mononuclear cells (PBMCs), taken before the second cycle of nivolumab. Receptors were obtained from a human donor with classical Hodgkin lymphoma.

The chain links TRBV4-2 to TRBJ2-2; 7 nucleotides line up with TRBD2. Losses at the gene ends were 4 bases for V and 7 bases for J; bases not matched to a gene: 6. The CDR3 runs to 14 residues. CDR1 and CDR2 (germline): LGHNA, YNFKEQ. The CDR3 sequence: CASSLGLDSGELFF. The CDR3 DNA reads TGTGCCAGCAGCCTTGGACTAGACAGCGGGGAGCTGTTTTTT.

V and J are TRBV2 and TRBJ2-2; a possible D gene is TRBD2 (6 bases). The CDR3 is 17 residues long. V lost 5 bases and J 0 bases, leaving 16 bases between the germline ends. The germline gives CDR1 SNHLY, CDR2 FYNNEI. The CDR3 loop reads CASSSGWREPNTGELFF. Here the CDR3 DNA reads TGTGCCAGCAGTTCCGGGTGGAGGGAACCGAACACCGGGGAGCTGTTTTTT.

The CDR3, as DNA: TGTGCCAGCAGCTTAGATGCTAGCGGGACCTACGAGCAGTACTTC. Protein product: CASSLDASGTYEQYF. The chain joins TRBV7-2 to TRBJ2-7; TRBD2 matches 9 bases. Per the germline V gene, CDR1 is SGHTA and CDR2 is FQGNSA. After removal of 1 base from V and 2 bases from J, the junction contained 3 bases not matched to a gene. CDR3 length: 15 amino acids.

The CDR3 DNA reads TGTGCCAGTAGTACCGCAGGGAGTCAGCCCCAGCATTTT. Translated, it gives CASSTAGSQPQHF. The gene calls are TRBV19 and TRBJ1-5; perhaps TRBD1 as D (5 bases). Per germline, CDR1 LNHDA and CDR2 SQIVND (reference sequence). The CDR3 length is 13 residues. The V end lost 4 bases, the J end lost 6 bases, and 10 bases lay between the germline ends.

The chain has TRBV5-6 and TRBJ1-5, with a possible D match to TRBD1 (5 bases). The CDR3 runs to 13 residues. V dropped 4 bases and J dropped 4 bases, with 9 bases sitting between them. CDR1 is SGHDT, CDR2 YYEEEE, per germline. The CDR3 reads CASSSRVNQPQHF. The CDR3 region has the DNA TGTGCCAGCAGCAGCAGGGTGAATCAGCCCCAGCATTTT.

This chain joins TRBV11-2 and TRBJ1-3; D gene ambiguous. The CDR3 is made up of 16 amino acids. Between the trimmed V and J ends, which lost 2 bases and 0 bases, there was a span of 11 bases. Germline V CDR1 and CDR2: SGHAT, FQNNGV. DNA for the CDR3: TGTGCCAGCAGCTTAAAGTCGCCAAACTCTGGAAACACCATATATTTT. It specifies CASSLKSPNSGNTIYF.

The gene calls are TRBV11-2 and TRBJ2-7; D is uncertain. Trimming took off 5 bases at V and 3 bases at J, with 17 bases between the two ends. The CDR3 is made up of 15 amino acids. The V gene's germline CDR1 is SGHAT and CDR2 FQNNGV. CDR3 in amino acids: CASSEGSDVGYEQYF. The DNA of the CDR3 is TGTGCCAGCAGCGAAGGGTCAGATGTCGGCTACGAGCAGTACTTC.

J is TRBJ1-2 and V is TRBV28, with D perhaps TRBD1 (5 bases). CDR1 is MDHEN, CDR2 SYDVKM, per germline. Trimming left V 4 bases short and J 8 bases short, with 8 bases between. This CDR3 has 11 amino acids. Here the CDR3 reads CASSSGVGYTF. The CDR3 DNA sequence: TGTGCCAGCAGTTCGGGGGTCGGCTACACCTTC.

This clone has a single count. The chain links TRBV7-9 to TRBJ2-7, with 9 bases that match TRBD1. The trim removed 4 bases at V and 5 bases at J, leaving 9 bases unmatched. This CDR3 is built from 15 residues. CDR1 SEHNR and CDR2 FQNEAQ come from the germline V gene (reference sequence). The CDR3 sequence is CASSYLGQGQNEQYF. The CDR3 DNA sequence: TGTGCCAGCAGCTACCTGGGACAGGGACAAAACGAGCAGTACTTC.

V is TRBV2 and J is TRBJ2-1, with D uncertain. Per germline, CDR1 SNHLY and CDR2 FYNNEI. There are 12 residues in the CDR3. Trimming shortened V by 4 bases and J by 9 bases, and 10 bases separated the two germline ends. The CDR3 DNA is TGTGCCAGCAGTGTAGGCGGACCTGAGCAGTTCTTC. It yields the protein CASSVGGPEQFF.

The chain joins TRBV9 to TRBJ1-4; no reliable D call. The CDR3 has 15 residues. The V and J ends lost 0 bases and 5 bases respectively, with 11 bases between them. Per the germline V gene, CDR1 is SGDLS and CDR2 is YYNGEE. CDR3 bases: TGTGCCAGCAGCGTAGGGCCGCAGAAAAATGAAAAACTGTTTTTT. The encoded protein is CASSVGPQKNEKLFF.

The rearrangement joins TRBV11-1 to TRBJ1-4; tentative D call: TRBD1 (5 bases). The CDR3 totals 13 residues. Germline CDR1 is SGHAT and CDR2 is FQDESV (reference sequence). Trimming took 5 bases from V and 7 from J, leaving 11 bases between them. For the CDR3, the DNA is TGTGCCAGCAGCCGGGGGGTATCTGAAAAACTGTTTTTT. This sequence encodes CASSRGVSEKLFF. Complete variable domain (other parts from reference TRBV11-1 and TRBJ1-4): EAEVAQSPRYKITEKSQAVAFWCDPISGHATLYWYRQILGQGPELLVQFQDESVVDDSQLPKDRFSAERLKGVDSTLKIQPAELGDSAMYLCASSRGVSEKLFFGSGTQLSVL.

The rearrangement joins TRBV11-2 to TRBJ2-3, with D unclear. V was clipped by 1 base and J by 3 bases, with 11 bases between them. From germline, CDR1 is SGHAT and CDR2 FQNNGV. This CDR3 region has 15 residues. In DNA, the CDR3 is TGTGCCAGCAGCTTAGCGGTCAGCTTGACAGATACGCAGTATTTT. Residues: CASSLAVSLTDTQYF.

The chain couples TRBV5-1 to TRBJ1-5; unclear D gene. V lost 3 bases, J lost 4 bases, and 8 bases lay in between. The CDR3 runs 13 residues. Germline CDR1 is SGHRS and CDR2 is YFSETQ. CDR3 bases: TGCGCCAGCAGCTACGGGGAAAATCAGCCCCAGCATTTT. The encoded protein is CASSYGENQPQHF. The entire variable domain, with the rest obtained from reference TRBV5-1 and TRBJ1-5, is as follows: KAGVTQTPRYLIKTRGQQVTLSCSPISGHRSVSWYQQTPGQGLQFLFEYFSETQRNKGNFPGRFSGRQFSNSRSEMNVSTLELGDSALYLCASSYGENQPQHFGDGTRLSIL.

The V gene is TRBV11-2, the J gene TRBJ2-7; D perhaps matches TRBD1 (6 bases). This CDR3 has 15 residues. Trimming shortened V by 5 bases and J by 0 bases, and 14 bases separated the two germline ends. Germline V lookup: CDR1 SGHAT, CDR2 FQNNGV. CDR3 nucleotides: TGTGCCAGCAGCCTCCAGGGGCAGGGCTCCTACGAGCAGTACTTC. Translated, it gives CASSLQGQGSYEQYF.

This chain connects TRBV4-2 to TRBJ1-2, with 10 bases aligning to TRBD1. Germline V gene lookup returns CDR1 LGHNA and CDR2 YNFKEQ. This CDR3 has 17 amino acids. Unmatched junction bases numbered 8, after V lost 0 bases and J lost 4 bases. The CDR3 sequence: CASSQELWTGGGYGYTF. Here the CDR3 DNA reads TGTGCCAGCAGCCAAGAATTGTGGACAGGGGGTGGCTATGGCTACACCTTC.

The rearrangement links TRBV6-4 to TRBJ2-3, with unresolved D. The ends were cut back, 2 bases at V and 11 bases at J, with 11 bases in the middle. Germline loops: CDR1 MRHNA, CDR2 SNTAGT. There are 12 residues in the CDR3. CDR3 DNA: TGTGCCAGCAGTGACGTAGGGATCGTGCAGTATTTT. Translating it yields CASSDVGIVQYF.

This chain links TRBV4-1 with TRBJ2-5, with 12 bases fitting TRBD1. CDR3 length equals 19 residues. CDR1 and CDR2 from the germline V gene are MGHRA and YSYEKL. Trimming removed 1 base from V and 5 bases from J; junction bases left unmatched: 14. This chain's CDR3 is CASSQALWYRDRGLETQYF. The CDR3 nucleotides read TGCGCCAGCAGCCAAGCTTTATGGTATCGGGACAGGGGGCTGGAGACCCAGTACTTC.

V and J are TRBV28 and TRBJ1-1, with D hard to call. Germline assignment: CDR1 MDHEN and CDR2 SYDVKM. V lost 5 bases and J lost 5, with 9 bases in between. This CDR3 contains 12 residues. CDR3 DNA sequence: TGTGCCAGCAGTACCCCTACGACTGAAGCTTTCTTT. Translation: CASSTPTTEAFF.

The sample holds a few counts of this clone. The chain is built from TRBV7-8 and TRBJ1-5; no clear D. Germline V gene lookup returns CDR1 SGHVS and CDR2 FQNEAQ. V shed 3 bases and J shed 1 base, with 13 bases lying between them. The CDR3 runs to 16 residues. In DNA, the CDR3 is TGTGCCAGCAGCTTGGCGGAAGGTGACAGCAATCAGCCCCAGCATTTT. It yields the protein CASSLAEGDSNQPQHF.

The CDR3 DNA reads as TGTGCCAGCAGCACATGGGACACTGAAGCTTTCTTT. This encodes CASSTWDTEAFF. The chain joins TRBV11-2 to TRBJ1-1, with D uncertain. CDR3 length equals 12 residues. Germline V gene lookup returns CDR1 SGHAT and CDR2 FQNNGV. V was clipped by 5 bases and J by 3 bases, with 7 bases between them. The full variable domain, with the rest looked up from reference TRBV11-2 and TRBJ1-1, is EAGVAQSPRYKIIEKRQSVAFWCNPISGHATLYWYQQILGQGPKLLIQFQNNGVVDDSQLPKDRFSAERLKGVDSTLKIQPAKLEDSAVYLCASSTWDTEAFFGQGTRLTVV.

This clone came up once. The V call is TRBV6-4, the J call TRBJ2-1, with 14 bases that match TRBD2. The CDR3 consists of 19 residues. Germline V gene data show CDR1 as MRHNA and CDR2 as SNTAGT. V lost 4 bases, J lost 5 bases, and 13 bases stayed unmatched. The CDR3 reads CASSGTPGTSGSSNNEQFF. The DNA for the CDR3 is TGTGCCAGCAGTGGTACGCCAGGGACTAGCGGGAGTAGCAACAATGAGCAGTTCTTC.

The genes are TRBV6-6 and TRBJ2-2; D uncertain. The CDR3 spans 15 residues. In germline, CDR1 is MNHNY, CDR2 SVGAGI (reference sequence). V shed 6 bases and J shed 1 base, with 12 bases lying between them. CDR3: CASSPERWNTGELFF. As DNA, the CDR3 is TGTGCCAGCAGCCCCGAGAGGTGGAACACCGGGGAGCTGTTTTTT.

The gene calls are TRBV30 and TRBJ1-2; TRBD1 aligns across 7 bases. Germline V lookup: CDR1 GTSNPN, CDR2 SVGIG (reference sequence). There are 14 residues in the CDR3. After removal of 2 bases from V and 2 bases from J, the junction contained 5 bases not matched to a gene. The CDR3 spells CAWSPGGANYGYTF. The CDR3 nucleotides read TGTGCCTGGAGTCCAGGGGGGGCAAACTATGGCTACACCTTC.

To note about this clone: The junction does not match germline at one end; this may be a read error. The J gene is TRBJ2-3, the V gene TRBV6-4; 10 bases line up with TRBD2. Germline CDR1 MRHNA, CDR2 SNTAGT. The CDR3 loop spans 12 amino acids. The CDR3 DNA follows: TGTGCCAGCGGTGAGCGGGGGGGGACGCAGTATTTT. Its protein product is CASGERGGTQYF.

In this sample, this clone turned up a few times. The chain is built from TRBV27 and TRBJ2-7, with TRBD1 matching 9 bases. The CDR3 length is 13 residues. The V segment lost 8 bases and the J segment 3 bases; nucleotides outside the gene matches: 5. CDR1 is MNHEY, CDR2 SMNVEV, per germline (reference sequence). The CDR3 region has the DNA TGTGCCAGCGGAGGACAGGGGAGCTACGAGCAGTACTTC. Its protein is CASGGQGSYEQYF.

The DNA of the CDR3 is TGTGCCAGCTCAGCCTGGACTTCTAGCGTTCTGTTCTTC. Its protein product is CASSAWTSSVLFF. V is TRBV18 and J is TRBJ2-1; perhaps TRBD2 as D (6 bases). This CDR3 comprises 13 residues. Germline CDR1 reads KGHSH; CDR2 reads LQKENI. V lost 5 bases, J lost 15 bases, and 20 bases lay in between.

The chain carries TRBV4-3 and TRBJ2-6; TRBD1 is a possible D gene (5 bases). This CDR3 is built from 16 residues. CDR1 and CDR2 (germline): LGHNA, YSLEER. The V and J ends lost 5 bases and 2 bases respectively, with 13 bases between them. CDR3 amino acids: CASSASKGAGANVLTF. The CDR3 coding sequence is TGCGCCAGCAGCGCAAGCAAAGGGGCTGGGGCCAACGTCCTGACTTTC.

The chain employs TRBV7-2 and TRBJ1-5, with TRBD1 identical over 10 bases. Germline lookup yields CDR1 SGHTA and CDR2 FQGNSA. Trimming took 1 base from V and 0 from J; bases not matched to a gene: 6. The CDR3 is made up of 18 amino acids. DNA for the CDR3: TGTGCCAGCAGCTTAGTGGGGACAGGGGAATATAGCAATCAGCCCCAGCATTTT. It codes for CASSLVGTGEYSNQPQHF.

The chain links TRBV7-2 to TRBJ1-5; the D is unclear. CDR3 size: 14 residues. Trimming pared 4 bases from V and 6 bases from J, leaving 13 bases between. Looked up from germline, CDR1 is SGHTA and CDR2 is FQGNSA. CDR3 sequence reads: CASSSQYEGQPQHF. The CDR3 nucleotides are TGTGCCAGCAGCTCCCAGTACGAGGGTCAGCCCCAGCATTTT.

This sequence joins TRBV27 and TRBJ2-3; the D gene is possibly TRBD1 (5 bases). With 7 bases removed from V and 5 bases from J, the gap between germline ends came to 19 bases. The CDR3 contains 15 residues. Germline CDR1 reads MNHEY; CDR2 reads SMNVEV (reference sequence). The CDR3 is CASTPLQGAGDTQYF. The CDR3 DNA sequence: TGTGCCAGCACACCCCTTCAGGGTGCTGGAGATACGCAGTATTTT.

V and J are TRBV4-3 and TRBJ2-5; TRBD2 matches at 15 bases. This CDR3 has 16 amino acids. The germline gives CDR1 LGHNA, CDR2 YSLEER. V lost 3 bases to trimming and J lost 7 bases; unmatched junction nucleotides: 6. CDR3: CASSHGLAGGERTQYF. CDR3 nucleotides: TGCGCCAGCAGCCACGGACTAGCGGGAGGGGAAAGGACCCAGTACTTC.